Here is one T cell receptor beta chain with its context. The antigen is unknown. Every TCR library used approximately 3.5 ug of total RNA. From the 5' RACE reads, TCRdb lists one entry per CDR3 protein and no DNA. The data include approximately 390,000 distinct CDR3 sequences; the top ten clones carry less than 2.5%. The data were obtained in a study of monozygotic twins with inflammatory bowel disease. Study-level results: Possibly reflecting limited power, no difference in repertoire similarity was found between concordant and discordant twins. Sharing of clonotypes with others was lower in IBD patients than in healthy twins, and this was especially so with disease activity. The authors note that differing immunosuppressive treatments may have added variability to patient repertoires.

The V gene's germline CDR1 is KGHSH and CDR2 LQKENI. The CDR3 totals 13 residues. The V call is TRBV18, the J call TRBJ1-5. The sequencing input was blood. The receptor comes from a human donor with ulcerative colitis or Crohn's disease, or a healthy co-twin of an affected twin (not recorded which). CDR3 region: CPSSPSGNQPQHF.